This TCR beta chain comes out of a study of cytomegalovirus exposure and HLA in healthy donors. Using immunoSEQ multiplex PCR, the repertoire was profiled, and TCRdb retains in-frame clones only, with some absent. The data contain about 330,000 clones, 86% of them seen just once; the ten biggest clones take up around 0.84%. The CDR3 covers 16 residues. The V segment lost 1 base and the J segment 1 base; nucleotides outside the gene matches: 7. Germline CDR1 LGHNA, CDR2 YNFKEQ. This receptor was identified in a woman aged 18 to 35 in good health and CMV-seronegative. This chain links TRBV4-2 with TRBJ2-7; 7 bases match TRBD2. Sequencing was performed on PBMCs. The CDR3 coding sequence is TGTGCCAGCAGCCAAGTTGGGGCTAGCGGATCCTACGAGCAGTACTTC. Its translation: CASSQVGASGSYEQYF.